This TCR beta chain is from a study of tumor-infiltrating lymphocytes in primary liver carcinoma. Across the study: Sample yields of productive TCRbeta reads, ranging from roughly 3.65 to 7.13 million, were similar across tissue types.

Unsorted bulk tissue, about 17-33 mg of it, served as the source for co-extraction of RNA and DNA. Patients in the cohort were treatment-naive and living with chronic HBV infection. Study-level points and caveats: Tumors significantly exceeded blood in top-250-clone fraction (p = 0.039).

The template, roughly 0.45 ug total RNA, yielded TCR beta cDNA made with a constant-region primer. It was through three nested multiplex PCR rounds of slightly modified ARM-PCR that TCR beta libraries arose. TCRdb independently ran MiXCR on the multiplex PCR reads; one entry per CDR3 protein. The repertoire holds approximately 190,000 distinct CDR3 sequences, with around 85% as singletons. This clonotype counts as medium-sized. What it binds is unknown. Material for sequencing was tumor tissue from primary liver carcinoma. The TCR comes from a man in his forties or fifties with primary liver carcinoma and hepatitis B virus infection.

The CDR3: CASSPSAGGYNEQFF. In nucleotides, the CDR3 is TGTGCCAGCAGTCCCTCGGCCGGGGGGTACAATGAGCAGTTCTTC. The V call is TRBV6-5, the J call TRBJ2-1; TRBD2 aligns across 7 bases. The CDR3 covers 15 residues. V lost 5 bases to trimming and J lost 4 bases; unmatched junction nucleotides: 8. Germline CDR1 is MNHEY and CDR2 is SVGAGI.